These 20 T cell receptor beta chains came from one sample sequenced in a study of T cell responses to AZD1222 COVID-19 vaccine listed by TCRdb under 2021. The intended sense of this specimen's time point label: baseline before first vaccination. Preparation of the library involved the immunoSEQ multiplex PCR assay. TCRdb took over this immuneACCESS table, retaining in-frame rearrangements with V and J assigned. Such tables are incomplete; in checked studies, under half of the missing clones stem from an unresolved V gene, and the remainder is unexplained. Present in this sample are about 120,000 clones, approximately 85% of which were seen just once. The ten largest account for roughly 6.2% of the sample. The sample consisted of peripheral blood, taken on day 0 of AZD1222 vaccination. The receptors originated from an adult in good health.

Only one count was recorded for this clone. This sequence joins TRBV4-2 and TRBJ2-5, with 16 bases aligning to TRBD2. The trim removed 1 base at V and 5 bases at J, leaving 7 bases unmatched. From germline, CDR1 is LGHNA and CDR2 YNFKEQ. There are 18 residues in the CDR3. The CDR3 sequence: CASSQAGTSGGAWETQYF. In DNA form, the CDR3 reads TGTGCCAGCAGCCAAGCCGGGACTAGCGGGGGGGCGTGGGAGACCCAGTACTTC.

V gene TRBV19 combines with J gene TRBJ2-7, with D perhaps TRBD1 (6 bases). The CDR3 length is 13 residues. The V end was cut by 4 bases, the J end by 6 bases, with 13 bases between. Germline V gene lookup returns CDR1 LNHDA and CDR2 SQIVND (reference sequence). The CDR3 DNA reads as TGTGCCAGTAGTAACAGGGCAAGTGGCGAGCAGTACTTC. Translation gives CASSNRASGEQYF.

The chain uses TRBV6-5 and TRBJ2-7, with TRBD1 identical over 7 bases. Germline V gene lookup returns CDR1 MNHEY and CDR2 SVGAGI. The CDR3 covers 13 residues. V trimming: 6 bases; J trimming: 2 bases; junction bases outside the gene matches: 4. CDR3 amino acids: CASSYRGPYEQYF. CDR3 in DNA: TGTGCCAGCAGCTACAGGGGCCCCTACGAGCAGTACTTC.

The CDR3: CASSVESHTEAFF. CDR3 bases: TGTGCCAGCAGCGTGGAGTCGCACACTGAAGCTTTCTTT. V gene TRBV9 combines with J gene TRBJ1-1; D unclear. CDR1 is SGDLS and CDR2 is YYNGEE in the germline V gene. V lost 2 bases and J 3 bases, leaving 8 bases between the germline ends. This CDR3 contains 13 residues.

The genes are TRBV4-1 and TRBJ1-1; D might be TRBD1 (5 bases). CDR3 length: 17 amino acids. V was clipped by 0 bases and J by 0 bases, with 14 bases between them. Germline loops: CDR1 MGHRA, CDR2 YSYEKL. DNA for the CDR3: TGCGCCAGCAGCCAAGAAGGGGCAGGGACCATGAACACTGAAGCTTTCTTT. Translating gives CASSQEGAGTMNTEAFF.

In this sample, this clone turned up a few times. At one of its ends the junction is not consistent with the germline gene, which may arise from a read error. The V gene is TRBV7-3, the J gene TRBJ2-7; D may be TRBD1 or TRBD2 (5 bases each). Germline V gene sequence: CDR1 SGHTA, CDR2 FQGTGA. The CDR3 has 11 residues. CDR3 loop: CASTSEGCGDF. CDR3 bases: TGTGCCAGCACTTCTGAGGGGTGTGGGGACTTC.

The chain carries TRBV7-9 and TRBJ2-7; 7 bases map to TRBD1. Trimming cost V 7 bases and J 2 bases; bases outside gene matches: 5. This CDR3 spans 13 amino acids. Germline CDR1 is SEHNR and CDR2 is FQNEAQ (reference sequence). CDR3 sequence (DNA): TGTGCCAGCAAAGGGACAGAGACCTACGAGCAGTACTTC. Translating gives CASKGTETYEQYF.

CDR3 loop: CASRDPSGELFF. In nucleotides, the CDR3 is TGTGCCAGCAGGGACCCCTCCGGGGAGCTGTTTTTT. The rearrangement links TRBV7-9 to TRBJ2-2, with unresolved D. With 6 bases removed from V and 6 bases from J, the gap between germline ends came to 8 bases. The germline V gene encodes CDR1 SEHNR and CDR2 FQNEAQ (reference sequence). CDR3 size: 12 residues. Variable domain in full (rest from reference TRBV7-9 and TRBJ2-2): DTGVSQNPRHKITKRGQNVTFRCDPISEHNRLYWYRQTLGQGPEFLTYFQNEAQLEKSRLLSDRFSAERPKGSFSTLEIQRTEQGDSAMYLCASRDPSGELFFGEGSRLTVL.

This chain uses TRBV16 with TRBJ2-3; no clear D gene. This CDR3 region has 15 residues. Germline values: CDR1 KGHSY, CDR2 FQNENV. The germline V and J ends were trimmed by 1 base and 3 bases, with 11 bases remaining between them. As DNA, the CDR3 is TGTGCCAGCAGCCAATTGGATGTTGGTACAGATACGCAGTATTTT. Translation gives CASSQLDVGTDTQYF.

The chain carries TRBV19 and TRBJ1-5, with a tentative D call TRBD1 (6 bases). The CDR3 loop spans 16 amino acids. The V end lost 7 bases, the J end lost 2 bases, and 18 bases lay between the germline ends. Per the germline V gene, CDR1 is LNHDA and CDR2 is SQIVND (reference sequence). The CDR3: CASNSGDILGNQPQHF. The CDR3 DNA reads as TGTGCCAGTAACTCCGGGGACATCTTGGGCAATCAGCCCCAGCATTTT.

The rearrangement joins TRBV20-1 to TRBJ1-4; D is possibly TRBD1 (5 bases). The V gene's germline CDR1 is DFQATT and CDR2 SNEGSKA (reference sequence). V shed 7 bases and J shed 7 bases, with 10 bases lying between them. CDR3 length equals 11 residues. The DNA for the CDR3 is TGCAGTGGGGGGTGGGGTGAAAAACTGTTTTTT. This encodes CSGGWGEKLFF.

This clone was found a few times. This sequence joins TRBV6-5 and TRBJ1-5; D ambiguous. This CDR3 comprises 13 residues. V was cut by 7 bases and J by 3 bases, with 10 bases left in between. From germline, CDR1 is MNHEY and CDR2 SVGAGI. The CDR3: CASNLNPNQPQHF. CDR3 sequence (DNA): TGTGCCAGCAACCTGAACCCCAATCAGCCCCAGCATTTT.

CDR3 nucleotides: TGTGCCAGCAGCTTTACGAGCGGGGGGCGGTACGAGCAGTACTTC. This translates into CASSFTSGGRYEQYF. This rearrangement joins TRBV5-4 to TRBJ2-7; 9 bases are shared with TRBD2. J was trimmed by 4 bases and V by 2 bases; bases with no gene match: 7. CDR1 is SGHNT and CDR2 is YYREEE in the germline V gene (reference sequence). The CDR3 runs to 15 residues.

The chain recombines TRBV27 with TRBJ1-5, with 8 nucleotides matching TRBD1. The CDR3 sequence is 15 residues long. CDR1 and CDR2 from the germline V gene are MNHEY and SMNVEV (reference sequence). V shed 6 bases, J shed 4 bases, and the junction held 8 bases outside the gene matches. The CDR3 sequence is CASSVRGQENQPQHF. The CDR3 DNA is TGTGCCAGCAGCGTCAGGGGGCAGGAAAATCAGCCCCAGCATTTT.

V usage is TRBV28 and J usage is TRBJ2-7; 8 bases are a match to TRBD2. This CDR3 is 13 amino acids long. With V trimmed by 2 bases and J by 6 bases, 3 bases remained unmatched. Looked up from germline, CDR1 is MDHEN and CDR2 is SYDVKM. In nucleotides, the CDR3 is TGTGCCAGCAGTTTAGGACTAGCCGGCGAGCAGTACTTC. It specifies CASSLGLAGEQYF.

The chain has TRBV4-3 and TRBJ2-7; D could derive from TRBD1 or TRBD2 (5 bases each). The CDR3 extends over 16 amino acids. V gave up 0 bases and J gave up 4 bases, with 16 bases separating them. Per germline, CDR1 LGHNA and CDR2 YSLEER. The CDR3 coding sequence is TGCGCCAGCAGCCAAGATCCCCCCGGGTGGGGGTACGAGCAGTACTTC. This encodes CASSQDPPGWGYEQYF.

In its sample, this clone was seen once. The chain has TRBV12-3 or TRBV12-4 and TRBJ1-3; tentative D call: TRBD1 (5 bases). Trimming stripped 6 bases from V and 5 bases from J, with 11 bases between. CDR3 size: 13 residues. The CDR3 bases are TGTGCCAGCAGGGGACGGGGTCGAAACACCATATATTTT. It encodes CASRGRGRNTIYF.

The V gene is TRBV6-7, the J gene TRBJ1-4; D is undetermined. TRBV6-7 is placed among ORFs of uncertain function. The V gene lost 0 bases and the J gene lost 10 bases, with 9 bases spanning the gap. This CDR3 is built from 13 residues. DNA of the CDR3: TGTGCCAGCAGTTACTCGAGGGCGGGAAAACTGTTTTTT. Translating gives CASSYSRAGKLFF.

The chain links TRBV11-3 to TRBJ1-4, with D uncertain. V gave up 3 bases and J gave up 0 bases, with 8 bases separating them. The CDR3 is 15 amino acids. Per germline, CDR1 SGHNT and CDR2 YENEEA. CDR3 coding DNA: TGTGCCAGCAGCTTCATGGCAGCAACTAATGAAAAACTGTTTTTT. Translation: CASSFMAATNEKLFF. Combining the CDR3 with reference TRBV11-3 and TRBJ1-4 gives the whole variable domain EAGVVQSPRYKIIEKKQPVAFWCNPISGHNTLYWYLQNLGQGPELLIRYENEEAVDDSQLPKDRFSAERLKGVDSTLKIQPAELGDSAVYLCASSFMAATNEKLFFGSGTQLSVL.

The V and J genes are TRBV6-6 and TRBJ1-1; D might be TRBD1 (6 bases). Germline values: CDR1 MNHNY, CDR2 SVGAGI (reference sequence). This CDR3 contains 12 residues. Trimming took off 5 bases at V and 7 bases at J, with 11 bases between the two ends. Here the CDR3 DNA reads TGTGCCAGCAGTAACAGGGATAATGAAGCTTTCTTT. Translated: CASSNRDNEAFF.